The 2 T cell receptor beta chains listed next were all sequenced from one sample in a study of shared clonotypes between healthy human individuals. The assay was immunoSEQ multiplex PCR, and TCRdb's table has in-frame clones only and misses some. The data show under 650,000 clones, 90% to 96% seen once. Specimen: naive CD4+ T cells sorted from blood. Documented subset: CD45RA+ positively selected. Every receptor here comes from a woman in her twenties or thirties in good health.

This chain links TRBV28 with TRBJ1-1; TRBD1 matches 7 bases. The CDR3 sequence is 15 residues long. Germline assignment: CDR1 MDHEN and CDR2 SYDVKM. V lost 6 bases to trimming and J lost 5 bases; unmatched junction nucleotides: 12. The DNA for the CDR3 is TGTGCCAGCAGCACTATGGACAGGTTAGGAACTGAAGCTTTCTTT. It specifies CASSTMDRLGTEAFF.

This clone was seen once. The V gene is TRBV27, the J gene TRBJ2-2; TRBD2 matches 14 bases. The germline gives CDR1 MNHEY, CDR2 SMNVEV (reference sequence). This CDR3 has 18 amino acids. V shed 4 bases and J 4 bases; nucleotides not matched to a gene: 8. CDR3 loop: CASSSPTSGRGSTGELFF. The CDR3 DNA reads TGTGCCAGCAGTTCACCGACTAGCGGGAGGGGCTCCACCGGGGAGCTGTTTTTT.